This record concerns one T cell receptor (beta chain) sequence. These data come from a study of blood T cell repertoires in COVID-19. Whole-study context: COVID-19 samples, acute and convalescent, were from the United States, Italy and Spain. From T cells, B-cell-depleted T cells, or PBMCs came the material, which was cDNA or gDNA.

In the authors' methods: Reference gene primer amplification gave nucleated cell count estimates. Measured with immunoSEQ multiplex PCR; TCRdb has only the in-frame clones, and not every one. V, J and clone size reflect that table, while D and trimming were determined from the DNA. The data contain about 440,000 clones, roughly 89% of them singletons. V was shortened by 1 base and J by 4 bases, with 14 bases between the two germline ends. Looked up from germline, CDR1 is GTSNPN and CDR2 is SVGIG (reference sequence). CDR3 length: 15 amino acids. The clonotype was recovered from a woman aged 25 to 39 with acute or convalescent COVID-19. What was sequenced was peripheral blood. The chain employs TRBV30 and TRBJ2-1; possibly TRBD2 for D (5 bases). The CDR3 region is CAWSDISASYNEQFF. CDR3 DNA: TGTGCCTGGAGTGACATTAGCGCGTCTTACAATGAGCAGTTCTTC.